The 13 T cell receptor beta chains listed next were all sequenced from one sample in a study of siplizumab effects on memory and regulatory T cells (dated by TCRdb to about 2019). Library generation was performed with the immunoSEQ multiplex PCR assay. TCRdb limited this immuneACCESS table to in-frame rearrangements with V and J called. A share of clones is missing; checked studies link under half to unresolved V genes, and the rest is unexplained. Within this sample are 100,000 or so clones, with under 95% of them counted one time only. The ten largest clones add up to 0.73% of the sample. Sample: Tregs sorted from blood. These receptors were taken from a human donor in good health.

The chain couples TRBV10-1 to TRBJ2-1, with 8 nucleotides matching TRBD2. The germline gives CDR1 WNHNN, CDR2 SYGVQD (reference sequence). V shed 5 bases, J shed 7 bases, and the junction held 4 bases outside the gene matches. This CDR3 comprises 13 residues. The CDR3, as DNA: TGCGCCAGCAGTTCCGGGACTAGGAATGAGCAGTTCTTC. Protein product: CASSSGTRNEQFF.

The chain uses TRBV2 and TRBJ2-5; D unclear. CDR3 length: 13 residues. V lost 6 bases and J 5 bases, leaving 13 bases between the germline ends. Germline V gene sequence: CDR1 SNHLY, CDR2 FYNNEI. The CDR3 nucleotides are TGTGCCAGCAGAGCCACAGCGTACGAGACCCAGTACTTC. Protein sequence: CASRATAYETQYF.

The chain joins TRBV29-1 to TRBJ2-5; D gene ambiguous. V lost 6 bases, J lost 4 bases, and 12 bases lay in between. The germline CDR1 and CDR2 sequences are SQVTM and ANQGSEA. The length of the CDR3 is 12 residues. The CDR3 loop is CSVRMGGETQYF. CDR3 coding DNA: TGCAGCGTCAGGATGGGCGGAGAGACCCAGTACTTC.

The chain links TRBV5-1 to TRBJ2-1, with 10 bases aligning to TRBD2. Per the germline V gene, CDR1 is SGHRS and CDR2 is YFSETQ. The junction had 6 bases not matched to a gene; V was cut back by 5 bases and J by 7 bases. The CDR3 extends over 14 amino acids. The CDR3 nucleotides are TGCGCCAGCAGACTAGCGGGATATCGGAATGAGCAGTTCTTC. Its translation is CASRLAGYRNEQFF.

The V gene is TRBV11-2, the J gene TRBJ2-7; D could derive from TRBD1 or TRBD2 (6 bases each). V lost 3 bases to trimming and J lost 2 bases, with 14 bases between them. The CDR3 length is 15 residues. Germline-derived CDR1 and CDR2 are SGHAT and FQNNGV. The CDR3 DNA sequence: TGTGCCAGCAGCTTGGGGGGCCAGCGGGCCTACGAGCAGTACTTC. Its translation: CASSLGGQRAYEQYF.

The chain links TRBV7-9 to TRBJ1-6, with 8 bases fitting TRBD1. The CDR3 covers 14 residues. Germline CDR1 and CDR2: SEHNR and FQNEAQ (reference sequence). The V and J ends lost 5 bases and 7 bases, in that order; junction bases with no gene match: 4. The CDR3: CASSPGQGNSPLHF. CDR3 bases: TGTGCCAGCAGCCCCGGACAGGGAAATTCACCCCTCCACTTT.

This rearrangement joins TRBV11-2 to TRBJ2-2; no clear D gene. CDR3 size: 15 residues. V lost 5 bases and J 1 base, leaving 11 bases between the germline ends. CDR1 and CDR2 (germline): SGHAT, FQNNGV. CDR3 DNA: TGTGCCAGCAGCATCCGGGCCAAGAACACCGGGGAGCTGTTTTTT. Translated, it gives CASSIRAKNTGELFF.

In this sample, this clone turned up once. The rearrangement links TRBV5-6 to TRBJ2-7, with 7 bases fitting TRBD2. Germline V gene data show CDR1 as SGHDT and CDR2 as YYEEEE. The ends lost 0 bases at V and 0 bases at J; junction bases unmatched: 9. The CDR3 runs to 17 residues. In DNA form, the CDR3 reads TGTGCCAGCAGCTTGGCGGCTAGCGGCCGGAGCTCCTACGAGCAGTACTTC. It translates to CASSLAASGRSSYEQYF.

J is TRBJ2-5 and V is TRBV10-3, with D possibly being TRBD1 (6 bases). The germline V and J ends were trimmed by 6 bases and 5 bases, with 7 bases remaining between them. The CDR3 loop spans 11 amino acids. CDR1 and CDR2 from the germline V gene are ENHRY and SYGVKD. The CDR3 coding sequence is TGTGCCATCAGACAGGGTGAGACCCAGTACTTC. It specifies CAIRQGETQYF.

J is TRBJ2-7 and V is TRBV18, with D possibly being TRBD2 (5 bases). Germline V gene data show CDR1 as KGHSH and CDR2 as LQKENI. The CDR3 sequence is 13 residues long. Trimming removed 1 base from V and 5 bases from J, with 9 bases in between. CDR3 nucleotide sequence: TGTGCCAGCTCACCACTAGGTAGCGACGAGCAGTACTTC. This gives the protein CASSPLGSDEQYF.

The CDR3 nucleotides are TGTGCCAGCGCCAAAGGTTGGGGTGGCCAGCCCCAGCATTTT. Its translation: CASAKGWGGQPQHF. The rearrangement joins TRBV28 to TRBJ1-5, with D uncertain. The CDR3 has 14 amino acids. Trimming removed 8 bases at V and 7 bases at J, with 18 bases between. CDR1 and CDR2 (germline): MDHEN, SYDVKM.

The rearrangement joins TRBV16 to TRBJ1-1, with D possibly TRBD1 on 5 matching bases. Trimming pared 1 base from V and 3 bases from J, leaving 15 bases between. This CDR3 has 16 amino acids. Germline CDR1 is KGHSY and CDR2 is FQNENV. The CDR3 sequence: CASSQWEWGKHTEAFF. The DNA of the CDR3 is TGTGCCAGCAGCCAATGGGAATGGGGGAAACACACTGAAGCTTTCTTT.

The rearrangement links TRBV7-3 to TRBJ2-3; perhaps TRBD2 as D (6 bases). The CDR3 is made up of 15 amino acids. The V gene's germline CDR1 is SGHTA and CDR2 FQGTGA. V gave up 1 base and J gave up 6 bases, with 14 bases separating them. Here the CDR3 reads CASSLNGGAVDTQYF. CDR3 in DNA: TGTGCCAGCAGCTTAAACGGCGGGGCCGTCGATACGCAGTATTTT.